This T cell receptor beta chain is from a study of T cell responses to AZD1222 COVID-19 vaccine. Profiled with immunoSEQ multiplex PCR; TCRdb holds only in-frame clones, not every one. The sample carries about 100,000 clones, around 92% recorded once. For this clone: Its antigen is as yet unknown.

Study findings and constraints: Close to half of spike-specific TCRs reportedly recognize unmutated variant regions. Spike-specific TCR breadth and depth went up after people got two AZD1222 doses.

This CDR3 is 18 amino acids long. The germline V gene has CDR1 SGHTA and CDR2 FQGNSA. The V and J ends lost 3 bases and 5 bases, in that order; junction bases with no gene match: 17. The chain couples TRBV7-2 to TRBJ2-5; 8 bases agree with TRBD2. The TCR was taken from an adult in good health. Here the sequenced sample was peripheral blood, taken on day 0 of AZD1222 vaccination. CDR3 bases: TGTGCCAGCAGCTTCCGGGGATTAGCGGGAATGAGGGGGGAGACCCAGTACTTC. Translation: CASSFRGLAGMRGETQYF. Drawing the rest from reference TRBV7-2 and TRBJ2-5, the complete variable domain is GAGVSQSPSNKVTEKGKDVELRCDPISGHTALYWYRQSLGQGLEFLIYFQGNSAPDKSGLPSDRFSAERTGGSVSTLTIQRTQQEDSAVYLCASSFRGLAGMRGETQYFGPGTRLLVL.